These T cell receptor beta chains were read from a single sample in a study of shared clonotypes between healthy human individuals. TCRdb's table, derived via immunoSEQ multiplex PCR, lists solely in-frame clones and lacks some. Of around 620,000 clones in the sample, roughly 96% are singletons; the top ten hold about 0.11%. The sample consisted of naive CD8+ T cells sorted from blood. The receptors were sampled from a woman aged 25 to 45 in good health. Both conserved end residues are part of each CDR3. The order of the fields is V gene, clone size, J gene, D gene, CDR3 length, CDR3 protein, CDR3 DNA. A D gene is named only where the DNA matches it firmly. Rows may omit the clone size; those that give it use once, few, many or a size class.

TRBV28	.	TRBJ2-3	.	15	CASSLYRTSTDTQYF	TGTGCCAGCAGTTTATACCGGACGAGCACAGATACGCAGTATTTT
TRBV9	.	TRBJ2-7	TRBD1	14	CASGSGTDPYEQYF	TGTGCCAGCGGATCCGGGACAGATCCCTACGAGCAGTACTTC
TRBV29-1	.	TRBJ2-5	TRBD2	14	CSVTTSGTQETQYF	TGCAGCGTGACGACTAGCGGGACCCAAGAGACCCAGTACTTC
TRBV28	.	TRBJ1-1	.	13	CASSFRVNTEAFF	TGTGCCAGCAGTTTCCGGGTGAACACTGAAGCTTTCTTT
TRBV7-9	.	TRBJ2-1	.	15	CASSLGAGDYNEQFF	TGTGCCAGCAGCTTAGGAGCGGGCGATTACAATGAGCAGTTCTTC
TRBV11-1	.	TRBJ2-3	TRBD2	16	CASSSIAGASTDTQYF	TGTGCCAGCAGCTCCATAGCGGGAGCGAGCACAGATACGCAGTATTTT
TRBV4-1	.	TRBJ2-1	TRBD1	13	CASSPDRGPEQFF	TGCGCCAGCAGCCCAGACAGGGGCCCTGAGCAGTTCTTC
TRBV7-9	.	TRBJ1-3	.	14	CASSSTYSGNTIYF	TGTGCCAGCAGCTCCACATACTCTGGAAACACCATATATTTT
TRBV11-2	.	TRBJ2-1	.	13	CASSLYLIDEQFF	TGTGCCAGCAGCTTATACCTGATTGATGAGCAGTTCTTC
TRBV6-1	.	TRBJ2-7	TRBD2	15	CASLGLAGVWGGQYF	TGTGCCAGCCTTGGACTAGCGGGAGTTTGGGGGGGGCAGTACTTC
TRBV19	.	TRBJ1-1	.	14	CASSIGGTNTEAFF	TGTGCCAGTAGTATAGGGGGCACGAACACTGAAGCTTTCTTT
TRBV28	.	TRBJ2-5	.	16	CASSALLALAEETQYF	TGTGCCAGCAGCGCCCTCTTGGCATTGGCGGAGGAGACCCAGTACTTC
TRBV28	.	TRBJ2-1	.	13	CASALNALGEQFF	TGTGCCAGCGCACTGAACGCCCTCGGGGAGCAGTTCTTC
TRBV5-4	.	TRBJ2-1	TRBD2	16	CASSLEGLAGVGEQFF	TGTGCCAGCAGCTTGGAAGGACTAGCGGGAGTGGGTGAGCAGTTCTTC
TRBV7-3	.	TRBJ2-7	TRBD2	13	CASNGLAASRQYF	TGTGCCAGCAACGGACTAGCGGCCTCACGGCAGTACTTC
TRBV27	.	TRBJ2-1	TRBD2	17	CASSLLGAGGPHNEQFF	TGTGCCAGCAGTTTATTGGGTGCGGGAGGGCCCCACAATGAGCAGTTCTTC
TRBV30	.	TRBJ2-2	TRBD1	15	CAWSRGSSSTGELFF	TGTGCCTGGAGCAGGGGGAGCAGTTCCACCGGGGAGCTGTTTTTT
TRBV4-1	.	TRBJ1-1	.	13	CASSAAMNTEAFF	TGCGCCAGCAGTGCAGCGATGAACACTGAAGCTTTCTTT
TRBV19	.	TRBJ2-7	TRBD2	15	CASSIEASGSYEQYF	TGTGCCAGTAGTATAGAGGCTAGCGGATCCTACGAGCAGTACTTC
TRBV7-9	.	TRBJ2-3	.	16	CASSGTGNSSTDTQYF	TGTGCCAGCAGCGGTACAGGGAACTCTAGCACAGATACGCAGTATTTT
TRBV5-4	.	TRBJ2-1	.	16	CASSSVNPTEYNEQFF	TGTGCCAGCAGCTCGGTCAACCCCACGGAGTACAATGAGCAGTTCTTC
TRBV9	.	TRBJ1-1	.	13	CASTNPLGTEAFF	TGTGCCAGCACCAATCCTTTGGGCACTGAAGCTTTCTTT
TRBV30	few	TRBJ1-2	.	12	CAWSVGGYGYTF	TGTGCCTGGAGTGTAGGCGGCTATGGCTACACCTTC
TRBV9	.	TRBJ2-7	.	15	CASSEFDKPSYEQYF	TGTGCCAGCAGCGAGTTTGATAAGCCCTCCTACGAGCAGTACTTC
TRBV11-2	.	TRBJ2-7	TRBD2	15	CASSSWTSGTYEQYF	TGTGCCAGCAGCTCGTGGACTAGCGGGACCTACGAGCAGTACTTC
TRBV2	.	TRBJ2-7	.	14	CASKWLGSSYEQYF	TGTGCCAGCAAATGGTTGGGTAGCTCCTACGAGCAGTACTTC
TRBV28	.	TRBJ1-5	.	14	CASSYLGINQPQHF	TGTGCCAGCAGTTACCTAGGGATCAATCAGCCCCAGCATTTT
TRBV9	.	TRBJ2-2	.	13	CASSGQNTGELFF	TGTGCCAGCAGCGGACAGAACACCGGGGAGCTGTTTTTT
TRBV10-1	once	TRBJ2-7	.	12	CASSADGYEQYF	TGCGCCAGCAGCGCTGACGGGTACGAGCAGTACTTC
TRBV29-1	.	TRBJ2-2	.	15	CSVEVAAANTGELFF	TGCAGCGTTGAAGTTGCGGCCGCGAACACCGGGGAGCTGTTTTTT
TRBV7-9	.	TRBJ1-2	.	12	CASSSDSYGYTF	TGTGCCAGCAGTTCCGACAGCTATGGCTACACCTTC
TRBV28	.	TRBJ1-1	TRBD1	16	CASRPGTGGKTTEAFF	TGTGCCAGCAGACCCGGGACAGGGGGTAAGACCACTGAAGCTTTCTTT
TRBV6-5	.	TRBJ2-2	.	16	CASSYPSRENTGELFF	TGTGCCAGCAGTTACCCCTCTAGAGAGAACACCGGGGAGCTGTTTTTT
TRBV28	once	TRBJ1-5	.	15	CASDYSQVIAQPQHF	TGTGCCAGCGACTATAGCCAGGTGATTGCCCAGCCCCAGCATTTT
TRBV27	.	TRBJ2-7	TRBD2	19	CASSLKGLAGWIVEYEQYF	TGTGCCAGCAGTTTAAAAGGCCTAGCGGGATGGATAGTAGAGTACGAGCAGTACTTC
TRBV6-1	.	TRBJ1-4	.	18	CASSEFPEMGPTNEKLFF	TGTGCCAGCAGTGAATTTCCGGAGATGGGACCAACTAATGAAAAACTGTTTTTT
TRBV28	.	TRBJ1-5	.	13	CASNDQGGQPQHF	TGTGCCAGCAACGACCAGGGAGGTCAGCCCCAGCATTTT
TRBV19	.	TRBJ2-5	.	15	CASSLSQGRGETQYF	TGTGCCAGTAGCCTTTCACAGGGTCGGGGAGAGACCCAGTACTTC
TRBV28	once	TRBJ2-5	.	15	CASRPHMLERETQYF	TGTGCCAGCAGACCCCACATGCTCGAAAGAGAGACCCAGTACTTC
TRBV27	.	TRBJ1-5	.	13	CASSFAGDQPQHF	TGTGCCAGCAGCTTCGCTGGGGATCAGCCCCAGCATTTT
TRBV19	.	TRBJ1-5	.	15	CASSIDRHSNQPQHF	TGTGCCAGTAGTATAGACAGGCATAGCAATCAGCCCCAGCATTTT
TRBV7-2	once	TRBJ2-3	TRBD1	15	CASSLEQGASDTQYF	TGTGCCAGCAGCTTAGAGCAGGGGGCGTCGGATACGCAGTATTTT
TRBV2	.	TRBJ2-1	.	11	CASNQGNEQFF	TGTGCCAGTAATCAGGGAAATGAGCAGTTCTTC
TRBV7-8	.	TRBJ2-5	.	15	CASSSTLGDQETQYF	TGTGCCAGCAGCTCGACACTAGGTGACCAAGAGACCCAGTACTTC
TRBV29-1	.	TRBJ1-1	.	11	CSVGTYSEAFF	TGCAGCGTCGGGACGTATTCTGAAGCTTTCTTT
TRBV27	.	TRBJ2-7	.	13	CASSLSPTYEQYF	TGTGCCAGCAGTTTAAGCCCTACCTACGAGCAGTACTTC
TRBV4-2	.	TRBJ2-1	.	11	CASSHGHEQFF	TGTGCCAGCAGCCACGGACATGAGCAGTTCTTC
TRBV27	.	TRBJ2-7	.	13	CASSLSWQSEQYF	TGTGCCAGCAGTTTATCGTGGCAGTCCGAGCAGTACTTC
TRBV9	.	TRBJ2-7	.	15	CASSPGGSGIYEQYF	TGTGCCAGCAGCCCAGGGGGTAGCGGTATCTACGAGCAGTACTTC
TRBV30	.	TRBJ2-1	.	12	CAWSGAGLEQFF	TGTGCCTGGAGTGGTGCAGGGCTTGAGCAGTTCTTC
TRBV19	once	TRBJ2-7	.	13	CASSMWNPYEQYF	TGTGCCAGTAGTATGTGGAATCCCTACGAGCAGTACTTC
TRBV7-8	.	TRBJ1-1	.	13	CASSSTGHTEAFF	TGTGCCAGCAGTTCCACAGGGCACACTGAAGCTTTCTTT